A selection of T cell receptor beta chains follows, all from one sample in a study of T cells in tumors after PD-1 blockade. Clones were read by immunoSEQ multiplex PCR, and TCRdb kept only the in-frame ones, dropping some. Of 15,000 or so clones in the sample, over 75% were seen once. The material sequenced was PBMCs, taken after anti-PD-1 treatment. All receptors derive from a human donor with basal cell carcinoma. The CDR3 runs from the conserved cysteine through the conserved F or W. The order of the fields is CDR3 length, clone size, V gene, D gene, J gene, CDR3 DNA, CDR3 protein. D genes are given only for firm matches. Clone size is given for some rows only: seen once, a few or many times, or a class if the clone is expanded.

12	NA	TRBV12-3/TRBV12-4	NA	TRBJ2-3	TGTGCCAGCAGATTTGGGTACGATACGCAGTATTTT	CASRFGYDTQYF
15	NA	TRBV7-3	TRBD1	TRBJ1-2	TGTGCCAGCAGCTTTGGACAGGGAGGTTCCTATGGCTACACCTTC	CASSFGQGGSYGYTF
13	few	TRBV3-1/TRBV3-2	NA	TRBJ2-7	TGTGCCAGCAGCCGGAACAGCCCTCAGGAGCAGTACTTC	CASSRNSPQEQYF
9	few	TRBV19	TRBD1	TRBJ1-2	TGTGCCAGTAGGACGGGACAGAACTTC	CASRTGQNF
11	once	TRBV12-3/TRBV12-4	NA	TRBJ2-5	TGTGCCAGCAGTTTGGGGGAGACCCAGTACTTC	CASSLGETQYF
15	once	TRBV28	TRBD1	TRBJ1-2	TGTGCCAGCAGGCAAGGACAGGGGGCCCGGTATGGCTACACCTTC	CASRQGQGARYGYTF
14	few	TRBV5-6	TRBD1	TRBJ1-2	TGTGCCAGCAGATCCGGGACAGCCATGTATGGCTACACCTTC	CASRSGTAMYGYTF
15	NA	TRBV15	NA	TRBJ2-6	TGTGCCACCAGCAACAGAATTTCTGGGGCCAACGTCCTGACTTTC	CATSNRISGANVLTF
13	NA	TRBV6-5	NA	TRBJ2-7	TGTGCCAGCAGTTACTCGAATCGGGAAAAGCAGTACTTC	CASSYSNREKQYF
13	once	TRBV19	TRBD1	TRBJ2-5	TGTGCCAGCGCCCGGGACAGGGAAGAGACCCAGTACTTC	CASARDREETQYF
14	NA	TRBV2	NA	TRBJ1-5	TGTGCCAGCAGTGGGGGGGGCGCCCGCCAGCCCCAGCATTTT	CASSGGGARQPQHF
19	NA	TRBV2	TRBD2	TRBJ2-1	TGTGCCCGCCGTGATGGGGGGGCGCGGGAGGGGAGCTCCTACAATGAGCAGTTCTTC	CARRDGGAREGSSYNEQFF
16	NA	TRBV2	TRBD1	TRBJ2-6	TGTGCCAGCAGTGACAGGGGGATTGCTGGGGCCAACGTCCTGACTTTC	CASSDRGIAGANVLTF
12	NA	TRBV28	TRBD2	TRBJ2-7	TGTGCCAGCAGTTTTCCGGGGGGCGAGCAGTACTTC	CASSFPGGEQYF
14	NA	TRBV6-1	NA	TRBJ2-7	TGTGCCAGCAGTGAACTTGTCAGGTCCTACGAGCAGTACTTC	CASSELVRSYEQYF
14	NA	TRBV5-6	NA	TRBJ2-5	TGTGCCAGCAGCTGGCGGGCAGGAAAAGAGACCCAGTACTTC	CASSWRAGKETQYF
13	few	TRBV6-4	NA	TRBJ1-2	TGTGCCAGCAGTGAGAAGGAAGGGATTGGCTACACCTTC	CASSEKEGIGYTF
14	NA	TRBV9	TRBD1	TRBJ1-2	TGTGCCAGCAGCGTAGAGGACAGGACCAATGGCTACACCTTC	CASSVEDRTNGYTF
15	NA	TRBV28	TRBD2	TRBJ2-7	TGTGCCAGCAGTTTTGTGTCTAGCGGGAACTACGAGCAGTACTTC	CASSFVSSGNYEQYF
16	NA	TRBV5-4	TRBD1	TRBJ1-2	TGTGCCAGCAGCTGGCCCCCGGGACAGGGGCCGGGGGGCTACACCTTC	CASSWPPGQGPGGYTF
14	NA	TRBV18	TRBD1	TRBJ2-7	TGTGCCAGCTCAACCGGGACAGGGCAATACGAGCAGTACTTC	CASSTGTGQYEQYF
16	NA	TRBV5-6	TRBD2	TRBJ2-3	TGTGCCAGCAGCTTGCCTACTAGCGGGGACACAGATACGCAGTATTTT	CASSLPTSGDTDTQYF
9	NA	TRBV29-1	NA	TRBJ2-7	TGCAGCGTATCCTACGAGCAGTACTTC	CSVSYEQYF
14	NA	TRBV7-9	TRBD2	TRBJ2-1	TGTGCCAGCAACGTGGCGGGGGGTAAAAATGAGCAGTTCTTC	CASNVAGGKNEQFF
12	few	TRBV12-3/TRBV12-4	NA	TRBJ2-7	TGTGCCAGCAGTTCAATCCTGTACGAGCAGTACTTC	CASSSILYEQYF
13	NA	TRBV6-4	NA	TRBJ2-3	TGTGCCAGCAGTGACCCTTCGACAGATACGCAGTATTTT	CASSDPSTDTQYF
14	NA	TRBV6-2/TRBV6-3	NA	TRBJ2-7	TGTGCCAGCAGTTCCCCGACAGAGAACTACGAGCAGTACTTC	CASSSPTENYEQYF
15	NA	TRBV5-1	NA	TRBJ2-2	TGCGCCAGCACCCGACCAGAAGCGAACACCGGGGAGCTGTTTTTT	CASTRPEANTGELFF
17	NA	TRBV18	NA	TRBJ2-7	TGTGCCAGCTCACCACGGGGGGAGGCAGGCTACTCCTACGAGCAGTACTTC	CASSPRGEAGYSYEQYF
15	NA	TRBV6-4	TRBD2	TRBJ2-1	TGTGCCAGCAGTGCAATAGCGGGGTCCGGTAATGAGCAGTTCTTC	CASSAIAGSGNEQFF
13	few	TRBV3-1/TRBV3-2	NA	TRBJ2-2	TGTGCCAGCAGCATTCAGCGCGCCGGGGAGCTGTTTTTT	CASSIQRAGELFF
15	NA	TRBV4-3	TRBD2	TRBJ2-1	TGCGCCAGCAGCCAAGGTAGCGGGGGGGGAAATGAGCAGTTCTTC	CASSQGSGGGNEQFF